This T cell receptor (beta chain) is drawn from a study of technical replicates of blood from several donors. Data came from immunoSEQ multiplex PCR; TCRdb stores just in-frame clones and leaves some out. This table has just over 15,000 clones, 86% appearing once. The trim removed 2 bases at V and 3 bases at J, leaving 2 bases unmatched. The CDR3 runs 15 residues. From germline, CDR1 is SGHDT and CDR2 YYEEEE. This receptor was identified in a human donor in good health. The specimen was PBMCs. The chain carries TRBV5-6 and TRBJ2-1, with 10 bases aligning to TRBD1. For the CDR3, the DNA is TGTGCCAGCAGCTTCGGGACAGGGGACTACAATGAGCAGTTCTTC. Its protein is CASSFGTGDYNEQFF.